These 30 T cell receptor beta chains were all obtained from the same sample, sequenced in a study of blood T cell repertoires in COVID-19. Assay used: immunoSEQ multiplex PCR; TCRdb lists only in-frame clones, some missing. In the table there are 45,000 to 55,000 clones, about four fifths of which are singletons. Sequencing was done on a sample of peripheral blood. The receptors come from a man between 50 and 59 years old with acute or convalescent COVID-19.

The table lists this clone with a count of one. CDR3 protein: CASSYGQGYEQYF. CDR3 nucleotides: TGCGCCAGCAGCTACGGACAGGGCTACGAGCAGTACTTC. V and J are TRBV5-1 and TRBJ2-7, with 8 nucleotides matching TRBD1. The CDR3 is 13 residues long. Germline CDR1 SGHRS, CDR2 YFSETQ. Losses at the gene ends were 3 bases for V and 3 bases for J; bases not matched to a gene: 2.

CDR3 sequence: CASSSDRVNEKLFF. CDR3 in DNA: TGTGCCAGCTCGTCAGACAGGGTGAATGAAAAACTGTTTTTT. J is TRBJ1-4 and V is TRBV18; the match to TRBD1 covers 7 bases. The trim removed 6 bases at V and 5 bases at J, leaving 6 bases unmatched. This CDR3 contains 14 residues. Germline values: CDR1 KGHSH, CDR2 LQKENI.

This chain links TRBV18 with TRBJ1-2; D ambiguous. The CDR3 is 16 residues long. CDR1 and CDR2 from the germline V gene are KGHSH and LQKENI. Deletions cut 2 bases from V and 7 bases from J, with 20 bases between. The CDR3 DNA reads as TGTGCCAGCTCACCATTCCCCCCCACCGCGGAGGGTGGCTACACCTTC. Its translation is CASSPFPPTAEGGYTF.

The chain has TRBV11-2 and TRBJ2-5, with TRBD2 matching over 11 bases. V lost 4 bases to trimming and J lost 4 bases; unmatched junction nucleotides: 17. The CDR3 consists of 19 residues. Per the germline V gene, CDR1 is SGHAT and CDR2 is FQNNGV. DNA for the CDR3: TGTGCCAGCAGCTCGGGCGCCCTACTAGCGGGAGTCGGAGGAGAGACCCAGTACTTC. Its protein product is CASSSGALLAGVGGETQYF.

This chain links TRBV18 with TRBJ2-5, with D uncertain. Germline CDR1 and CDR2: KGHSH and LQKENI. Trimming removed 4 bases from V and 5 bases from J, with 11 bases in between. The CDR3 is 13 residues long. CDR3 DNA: TGTGCCAGCTCACTGGGTGGGCTGGAGACCCAGTACTTC. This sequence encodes CASSLGGLETQYF.

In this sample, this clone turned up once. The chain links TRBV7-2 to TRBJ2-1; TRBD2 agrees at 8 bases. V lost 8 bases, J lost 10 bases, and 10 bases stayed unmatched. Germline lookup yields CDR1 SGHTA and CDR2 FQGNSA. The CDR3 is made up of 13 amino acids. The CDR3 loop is CASGTRGTGEQFF. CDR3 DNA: TGTGCCAGCGGGACTAGGGGGACGGGGGAGCAGTTCTTC.

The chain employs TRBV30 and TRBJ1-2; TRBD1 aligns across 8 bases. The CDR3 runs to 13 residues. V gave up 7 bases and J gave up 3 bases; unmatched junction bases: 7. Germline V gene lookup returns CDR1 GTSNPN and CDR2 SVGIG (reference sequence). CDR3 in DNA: TGTGCCTTGAACAGGGGGTCAGACTATGGCTACACCTTC. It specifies CALNRGSDYGYTF.

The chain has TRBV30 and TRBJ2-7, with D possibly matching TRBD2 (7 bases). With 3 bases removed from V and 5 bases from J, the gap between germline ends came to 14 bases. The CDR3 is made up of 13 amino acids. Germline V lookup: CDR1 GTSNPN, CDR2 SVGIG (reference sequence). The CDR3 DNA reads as TGTGCCTGGAGCCTAGGGGGGGAGGACGAGCAGTACTTC. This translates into CAWSLGGEDEQYF.

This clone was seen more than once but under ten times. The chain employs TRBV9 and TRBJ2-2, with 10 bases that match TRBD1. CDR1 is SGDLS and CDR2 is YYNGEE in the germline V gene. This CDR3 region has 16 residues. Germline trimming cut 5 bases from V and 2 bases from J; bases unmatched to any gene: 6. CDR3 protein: CASRPGQGVNTGELFF. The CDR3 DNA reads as TGTGCCAGCAGGCCAGGACAGGGGGTTAACACCGGGGAGCTGTTTTTT.

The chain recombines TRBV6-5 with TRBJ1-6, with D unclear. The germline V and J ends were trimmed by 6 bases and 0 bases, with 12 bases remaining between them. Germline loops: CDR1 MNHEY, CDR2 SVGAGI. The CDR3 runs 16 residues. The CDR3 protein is CASRYGASSYNSPLHF. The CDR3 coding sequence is TGTGCCAGCAGATACGGTGCGAGCTCCTATAATTCACCCCTCCACTTT.

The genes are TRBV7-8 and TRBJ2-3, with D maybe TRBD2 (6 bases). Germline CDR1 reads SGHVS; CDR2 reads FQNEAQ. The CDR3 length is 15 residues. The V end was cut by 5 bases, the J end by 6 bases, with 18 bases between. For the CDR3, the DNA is TGTGCCAGCAGCCCTATATGGGGGGAAATGGATACGCAGTATTTT. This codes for CASSPIWGEMDTQYF.

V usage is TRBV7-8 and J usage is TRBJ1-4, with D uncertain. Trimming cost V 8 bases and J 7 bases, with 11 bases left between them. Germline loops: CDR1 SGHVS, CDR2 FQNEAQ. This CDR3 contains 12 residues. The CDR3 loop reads CASAVSLEKLFF. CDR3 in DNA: TGTGCCAGCGCCGTAAGCCTTGAAAAACTGTTTTTT.

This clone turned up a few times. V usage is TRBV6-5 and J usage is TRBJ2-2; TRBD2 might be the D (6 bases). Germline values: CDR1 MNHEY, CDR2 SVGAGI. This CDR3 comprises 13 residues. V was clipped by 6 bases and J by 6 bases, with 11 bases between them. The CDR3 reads CASSRRESGELFF. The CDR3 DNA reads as TGTGCCAGCAGCCGCCGGGAGTCCGGGGAGCTGTTTTTT.

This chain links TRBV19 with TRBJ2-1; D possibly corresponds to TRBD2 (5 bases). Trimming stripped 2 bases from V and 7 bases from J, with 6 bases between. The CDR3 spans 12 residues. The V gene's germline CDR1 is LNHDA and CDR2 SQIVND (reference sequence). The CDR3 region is CASSIPGNEQFF. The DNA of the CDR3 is TGTGCCAGTAGTATACCGGGAAATGAGCAGTTCTTC.

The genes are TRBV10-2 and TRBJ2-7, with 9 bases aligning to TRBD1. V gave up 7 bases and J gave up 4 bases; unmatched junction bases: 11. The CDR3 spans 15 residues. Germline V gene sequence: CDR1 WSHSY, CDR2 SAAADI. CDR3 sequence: CASTSTGTGRYEQYF. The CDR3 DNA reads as TGCGCCAGCACATCTACCGGGACAGGGAGGTACGAGCAGTACTTC.

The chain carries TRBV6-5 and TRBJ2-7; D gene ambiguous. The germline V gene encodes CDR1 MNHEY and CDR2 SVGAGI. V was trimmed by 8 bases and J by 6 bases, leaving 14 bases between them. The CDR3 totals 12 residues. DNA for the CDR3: TGTGCCAGCTCATCGTTATTGCGCGAGCAGTACTTC. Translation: CASSSLLREQYF.

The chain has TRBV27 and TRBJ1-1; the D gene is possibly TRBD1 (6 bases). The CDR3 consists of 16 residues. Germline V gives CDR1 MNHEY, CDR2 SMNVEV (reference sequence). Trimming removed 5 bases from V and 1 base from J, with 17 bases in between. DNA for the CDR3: TGTGCCAGCAGTCCGACCGCCTACAGGGCGAACACTGAAGCTTTCTTT. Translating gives CASSPTAYRANTEAFF.

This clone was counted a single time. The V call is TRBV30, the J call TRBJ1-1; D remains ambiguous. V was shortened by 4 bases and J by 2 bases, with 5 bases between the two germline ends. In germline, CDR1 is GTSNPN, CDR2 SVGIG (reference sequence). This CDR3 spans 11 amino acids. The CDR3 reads CAWNINTEAFF. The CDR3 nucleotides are TGTGCCTGGAACATAAACACTGAAGCTTTCTTT.

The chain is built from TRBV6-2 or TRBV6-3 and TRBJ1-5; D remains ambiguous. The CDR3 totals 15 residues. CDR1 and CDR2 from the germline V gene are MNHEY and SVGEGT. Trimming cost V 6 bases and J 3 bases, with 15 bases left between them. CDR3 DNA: TGTGCCAGCAGCTGGGGAGAGTTCCCCAATCAGCCCCAGCATTTT. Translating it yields CASSWGEFPNQPQHF.

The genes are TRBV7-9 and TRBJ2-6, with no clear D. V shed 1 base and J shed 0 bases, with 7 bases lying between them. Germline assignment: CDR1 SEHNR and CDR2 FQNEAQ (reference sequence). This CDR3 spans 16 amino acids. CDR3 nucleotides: TGTGCCAGCAGCTTAGGCCGGTTCTCTGGGGCCAACGTCCTGACTTTC. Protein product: CASSLGRFSGANVLTF.

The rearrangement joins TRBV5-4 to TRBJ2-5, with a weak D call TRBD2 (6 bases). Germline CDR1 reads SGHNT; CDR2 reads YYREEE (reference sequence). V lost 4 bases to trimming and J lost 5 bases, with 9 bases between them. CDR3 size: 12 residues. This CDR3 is CASSPRGETQYF. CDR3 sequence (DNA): TGTGCCAGCAGCCCCCGGGGGGAGACCCAGTACTTC. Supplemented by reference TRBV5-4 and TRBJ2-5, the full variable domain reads ETGVTQSPTHLIKTRGQQVTLRCSSQSGHNTVSWYQQALGQGPQFIFQYYREEENGRGNFPPRFSGLQFPNYSSELNVNALELDDSALYLCASSPRGETQYFGPGTRLLVL.

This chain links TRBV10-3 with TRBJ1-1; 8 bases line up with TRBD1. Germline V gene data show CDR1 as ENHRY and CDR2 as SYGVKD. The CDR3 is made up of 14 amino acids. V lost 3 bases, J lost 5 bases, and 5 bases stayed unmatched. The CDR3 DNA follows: TGTGCCATCAGTGAAAACAGGGGGAATACTGAAGCTTTCTTT. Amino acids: CAISENRGNTEAFF.

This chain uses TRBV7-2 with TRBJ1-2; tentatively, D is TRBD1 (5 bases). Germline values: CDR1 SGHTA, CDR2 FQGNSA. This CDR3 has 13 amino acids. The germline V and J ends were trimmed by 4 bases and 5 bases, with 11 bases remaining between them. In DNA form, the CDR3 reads TGTGCCAGCAGCTCCTCCGGGGGGTATGGCTACACCTTC. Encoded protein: CASSSSGGYGYTF.

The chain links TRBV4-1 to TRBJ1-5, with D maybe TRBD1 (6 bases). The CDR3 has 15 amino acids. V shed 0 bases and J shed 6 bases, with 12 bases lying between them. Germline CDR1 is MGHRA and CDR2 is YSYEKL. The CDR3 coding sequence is TGCGCCAGCAGCCAAGATGGGGGGGCCGTTCAGCCCCAGCATTTT. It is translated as CASSQDGGAVQPQHF.

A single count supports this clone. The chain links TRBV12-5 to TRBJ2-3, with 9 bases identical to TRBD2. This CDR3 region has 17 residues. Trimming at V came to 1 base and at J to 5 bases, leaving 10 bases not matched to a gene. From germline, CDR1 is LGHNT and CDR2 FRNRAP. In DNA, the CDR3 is TGTGCTAGTGGTTTGGGGCAGCGGGGGGCCGGAGGAGATACGCAGTATTTT. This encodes CASGLGQRGAGGDTQYF.

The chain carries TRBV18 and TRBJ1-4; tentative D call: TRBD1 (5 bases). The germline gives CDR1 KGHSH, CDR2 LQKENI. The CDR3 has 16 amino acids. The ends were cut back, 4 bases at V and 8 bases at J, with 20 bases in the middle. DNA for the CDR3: TGTGCCAGCTCACAGTCTGGGGGAGGCACCCGAGAAAAACTGTTTTTT. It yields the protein CASSQSGGGTREKLFF.

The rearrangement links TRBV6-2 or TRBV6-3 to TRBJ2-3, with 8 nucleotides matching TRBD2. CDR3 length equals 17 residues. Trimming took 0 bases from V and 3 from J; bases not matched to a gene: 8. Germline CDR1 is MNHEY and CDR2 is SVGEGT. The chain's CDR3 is CASSYSRRGGRTDTQYF. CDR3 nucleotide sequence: TGTGCCAGCAGTTACTCTAGACGGGGGGGCCGGACAGATACGCAGTATTTT.

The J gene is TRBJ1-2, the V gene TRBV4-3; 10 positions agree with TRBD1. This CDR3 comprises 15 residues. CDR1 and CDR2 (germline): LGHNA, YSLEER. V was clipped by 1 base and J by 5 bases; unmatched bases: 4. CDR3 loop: CASSQGQGARYGYTF. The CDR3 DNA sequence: TGCGCCAGCAGCCAAGGACAGGGGGCAAGGTATGGCTACACCTTC.

CDR3 loop: CASSQDQGQGLEKLFF. The CDR3 DNA follows: TGTGCCAGCAGCCAAGATCAAGGACAGGGGCTTGAAAAACTGTTTTTT. The chain is built from TRBV14 and TRBJ1-4, with 9 nucleotides matching TRBD1. V shed 0 bases and J 7 bases; nucleotides not matched to a gene: 6. From germline, CDR1 is SGHDN and CDR2 FVKESK. The CDR3 contains 16 residues.

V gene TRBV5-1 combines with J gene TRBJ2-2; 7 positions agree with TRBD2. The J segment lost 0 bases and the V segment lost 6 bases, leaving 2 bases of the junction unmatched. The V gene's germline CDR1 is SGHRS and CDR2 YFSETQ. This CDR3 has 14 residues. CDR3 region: CASNLAANTGELFF. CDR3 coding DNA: TGCGCCAGCAACCTAGCGGCGAACACCGGGGAGCTGTTTTTT.